This entry features one TCR beta chain sequence. The record originates from a study of CD8 T cells in Susac syndrome. The RNA input was 0.5 to 1 ug, and it was reverse transcribed with random hexamers. TCRdb used MiXCR to reprocess the immunoSEQ multiplex PCR reads, holding one entry per CDR3 protein. This sample yields about 290,000 distinct CDR3 sequences, of which around 91% are seen a single time; approximately 0.18% belongs to the top ten. Germline V gene data show CDR1 as SGHNT and CDR2 as YYREEE (reference sequence). Trimming removed 3 bases from V and 3 bases from J; junction bases left unmatched: 8. This CDR3 comprises 16 residues.

The sample was CD8+ T cells from PBMCs. The clonotype was recovered from a human donor with multiple sclerosis. This chain connects TRBV5-4 to TRBJ2-7, with 11 nucleotides matching TRBD2. CDR3 bases: TGTGCCAGCAGCTCGGGACTAGCGGATGCTTACTACGAGCAGTACTTC. Encoded protein: CASSSGLADAYYEQYF.